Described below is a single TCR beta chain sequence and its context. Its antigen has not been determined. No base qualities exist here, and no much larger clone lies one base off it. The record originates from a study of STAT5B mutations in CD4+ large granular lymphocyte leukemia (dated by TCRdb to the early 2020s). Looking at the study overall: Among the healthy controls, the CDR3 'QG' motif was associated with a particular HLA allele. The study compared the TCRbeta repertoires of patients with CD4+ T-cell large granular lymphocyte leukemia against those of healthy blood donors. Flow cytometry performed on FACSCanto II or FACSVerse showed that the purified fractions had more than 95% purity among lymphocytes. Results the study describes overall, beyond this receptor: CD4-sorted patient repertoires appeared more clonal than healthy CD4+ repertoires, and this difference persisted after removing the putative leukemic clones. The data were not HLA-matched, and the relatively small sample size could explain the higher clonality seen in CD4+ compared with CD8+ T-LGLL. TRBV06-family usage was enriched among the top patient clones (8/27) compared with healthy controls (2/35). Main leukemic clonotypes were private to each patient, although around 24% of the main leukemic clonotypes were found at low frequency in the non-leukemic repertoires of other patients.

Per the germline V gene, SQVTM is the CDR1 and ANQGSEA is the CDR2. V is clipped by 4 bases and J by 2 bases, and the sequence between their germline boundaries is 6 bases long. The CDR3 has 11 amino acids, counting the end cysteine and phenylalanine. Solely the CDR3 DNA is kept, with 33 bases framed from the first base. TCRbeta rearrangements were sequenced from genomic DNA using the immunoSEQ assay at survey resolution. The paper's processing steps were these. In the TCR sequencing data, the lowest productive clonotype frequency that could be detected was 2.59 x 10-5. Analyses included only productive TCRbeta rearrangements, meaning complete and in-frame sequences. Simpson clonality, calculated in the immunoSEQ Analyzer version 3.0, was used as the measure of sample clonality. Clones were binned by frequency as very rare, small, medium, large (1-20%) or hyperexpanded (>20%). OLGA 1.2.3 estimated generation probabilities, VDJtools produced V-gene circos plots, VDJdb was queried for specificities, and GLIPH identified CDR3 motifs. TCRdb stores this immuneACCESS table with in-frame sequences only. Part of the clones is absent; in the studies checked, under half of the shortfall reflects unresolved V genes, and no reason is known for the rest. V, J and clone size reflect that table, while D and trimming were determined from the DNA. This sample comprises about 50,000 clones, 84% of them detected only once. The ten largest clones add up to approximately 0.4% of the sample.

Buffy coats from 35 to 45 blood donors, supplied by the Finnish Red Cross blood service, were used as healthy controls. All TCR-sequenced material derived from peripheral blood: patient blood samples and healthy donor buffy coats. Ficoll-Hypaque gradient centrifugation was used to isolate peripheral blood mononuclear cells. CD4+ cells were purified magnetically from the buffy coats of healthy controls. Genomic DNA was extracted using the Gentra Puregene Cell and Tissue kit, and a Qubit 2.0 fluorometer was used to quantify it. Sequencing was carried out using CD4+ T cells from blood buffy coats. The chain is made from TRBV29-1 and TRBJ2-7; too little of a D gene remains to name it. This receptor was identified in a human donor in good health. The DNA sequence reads TGCAGCGTTGGCCGAACCTACGAGCAGTACTTC. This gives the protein CSVGRTYEQYF.